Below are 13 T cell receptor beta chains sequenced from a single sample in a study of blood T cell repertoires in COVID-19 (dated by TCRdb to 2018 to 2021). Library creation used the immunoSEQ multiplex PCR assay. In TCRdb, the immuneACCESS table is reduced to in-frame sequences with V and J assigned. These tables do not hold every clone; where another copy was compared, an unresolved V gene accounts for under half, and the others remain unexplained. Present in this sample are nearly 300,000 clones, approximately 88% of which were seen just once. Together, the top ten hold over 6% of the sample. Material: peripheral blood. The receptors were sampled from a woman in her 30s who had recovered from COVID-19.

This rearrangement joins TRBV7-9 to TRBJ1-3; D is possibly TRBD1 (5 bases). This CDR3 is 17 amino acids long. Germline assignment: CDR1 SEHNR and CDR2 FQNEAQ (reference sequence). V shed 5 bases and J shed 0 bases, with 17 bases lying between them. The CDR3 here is CASSPPLGRPSGNTIYF. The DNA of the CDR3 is TGTGCCAGCAGCCCACCCTTGGGGCGGCCCTCTGGAAACACCATATATTTT. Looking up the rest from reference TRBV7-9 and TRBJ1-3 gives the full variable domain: DTGVSQNPRHKITKRGQNVTFRCDPISEHNRLYWYRQTLGQGPEFLTYFQNEAQLEKSRLLSDRFSAERPKGSFSTLEIQRTEQGDSAMYLCASSPPLGRPSGNTIYFGEGSWLTVV.

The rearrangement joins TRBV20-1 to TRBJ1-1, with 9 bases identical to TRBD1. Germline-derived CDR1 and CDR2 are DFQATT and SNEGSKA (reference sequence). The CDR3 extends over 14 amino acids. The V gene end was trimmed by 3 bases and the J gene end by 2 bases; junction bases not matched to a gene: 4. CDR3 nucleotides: TGCAGTGCTAGTGCGGGACAGGGCAACACTGAAGCTTTCTTT. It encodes CSASAGQGNTEAFF.

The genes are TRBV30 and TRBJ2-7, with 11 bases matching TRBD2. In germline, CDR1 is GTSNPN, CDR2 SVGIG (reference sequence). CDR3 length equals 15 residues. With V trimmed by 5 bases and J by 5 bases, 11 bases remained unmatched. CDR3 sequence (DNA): TGTGCCTGGGGAACATTAGCGGGGGGGCCGGACGAGCAGTACTTC. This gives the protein CAWGTLAGGPDEQYF.

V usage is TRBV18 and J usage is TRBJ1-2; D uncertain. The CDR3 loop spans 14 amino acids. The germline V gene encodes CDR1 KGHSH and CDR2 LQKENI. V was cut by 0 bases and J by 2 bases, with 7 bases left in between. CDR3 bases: TGTGCCAGCTCACCACCGTTGGAGAACTATGGCTACACCTTC. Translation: CASSPPLENYGYTF.

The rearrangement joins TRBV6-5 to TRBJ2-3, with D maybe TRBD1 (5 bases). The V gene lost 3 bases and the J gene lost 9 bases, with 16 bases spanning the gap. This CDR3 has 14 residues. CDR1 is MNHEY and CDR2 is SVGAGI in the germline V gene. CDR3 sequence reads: CASSYAAVRETQYF. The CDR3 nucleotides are TGTGCCAGCAGTTATGCGGCGGTCAGGGAAACGCAGTATTTT.

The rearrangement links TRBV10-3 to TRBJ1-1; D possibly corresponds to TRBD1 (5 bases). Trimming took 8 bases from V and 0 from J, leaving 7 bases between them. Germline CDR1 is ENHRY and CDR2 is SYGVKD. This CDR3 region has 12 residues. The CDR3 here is CAIARVNTEAFF. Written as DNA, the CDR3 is TGTGCCATCGCCAGGGTGAACACTGAAGCTTTCTTT.

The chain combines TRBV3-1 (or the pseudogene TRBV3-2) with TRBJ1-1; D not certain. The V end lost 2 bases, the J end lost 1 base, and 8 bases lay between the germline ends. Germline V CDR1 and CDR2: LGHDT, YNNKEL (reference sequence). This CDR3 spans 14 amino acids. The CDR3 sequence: CASSQTQPNTEAFF. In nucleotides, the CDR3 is TGTGCCAGCAGCCAAACACAGCCGAACACTGAAGCTTTCTTT.

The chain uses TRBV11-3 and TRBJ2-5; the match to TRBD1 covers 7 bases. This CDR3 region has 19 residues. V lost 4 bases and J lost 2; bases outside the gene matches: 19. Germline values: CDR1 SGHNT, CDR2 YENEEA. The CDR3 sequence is CASSSPLSYNRGNQETQYF. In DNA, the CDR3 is TGTGCCAGCAGCTCGCCCCTGAGCTATAACAGGGGTAATCAAGAGACCCAGTACTTC.

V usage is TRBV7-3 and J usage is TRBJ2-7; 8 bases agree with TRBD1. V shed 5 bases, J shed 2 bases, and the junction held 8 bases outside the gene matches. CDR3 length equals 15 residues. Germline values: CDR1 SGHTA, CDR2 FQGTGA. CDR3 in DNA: TGTGCCAGCAGCCAAGGACAGGGACCAGCCTACGAGCAGTACTTC. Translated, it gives CASSQGQGPAYEQYF. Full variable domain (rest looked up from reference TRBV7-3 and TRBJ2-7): GAGVSQTPSNKVTEKGKYVELRCDPISGHTALYWYRQSLGQGPEFLIYFQGTGAADDSGLPNDRFFAVRPEGSVSTLKIQRTERGDSAVYLCASSQGQGPAYEQYFGPGTRLTVT.

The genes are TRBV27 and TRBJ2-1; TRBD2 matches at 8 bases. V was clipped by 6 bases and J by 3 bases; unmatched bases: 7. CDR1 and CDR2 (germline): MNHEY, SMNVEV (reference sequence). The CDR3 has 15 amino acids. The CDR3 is CASSSRTSNYNEQFF. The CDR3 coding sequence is TGTGCCAGCAGCTCCCGGACTAGCAACTACAATGAGCAGTTCTTC.

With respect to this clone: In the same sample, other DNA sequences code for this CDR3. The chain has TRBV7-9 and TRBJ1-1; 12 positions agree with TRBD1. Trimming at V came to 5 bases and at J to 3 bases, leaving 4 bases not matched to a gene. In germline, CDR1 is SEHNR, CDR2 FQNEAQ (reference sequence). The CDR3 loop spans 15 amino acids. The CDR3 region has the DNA TGTGCCAGCAGCCCGGGACAGGGGGCGGACACTGAAGCTTTCTTT. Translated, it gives CASSPGQGADTEAFF.

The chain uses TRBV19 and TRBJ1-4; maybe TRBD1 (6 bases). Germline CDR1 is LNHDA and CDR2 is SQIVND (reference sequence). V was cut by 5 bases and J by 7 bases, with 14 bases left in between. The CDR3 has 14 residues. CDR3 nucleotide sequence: TGTGCCAGTAGTCCCGGGGGGGCTAGTGAAAAACTGTTTTTT. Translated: CASSPGGASEKLFF.

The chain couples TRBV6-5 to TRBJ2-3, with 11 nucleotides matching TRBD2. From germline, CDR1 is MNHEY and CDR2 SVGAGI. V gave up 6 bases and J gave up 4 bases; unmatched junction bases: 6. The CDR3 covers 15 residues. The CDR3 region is CASRYSGGAADTQYF. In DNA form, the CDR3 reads TGTGCCAGCAGGTATAGCGGGGGGGCCGCAGATACGCAGTATTTT.